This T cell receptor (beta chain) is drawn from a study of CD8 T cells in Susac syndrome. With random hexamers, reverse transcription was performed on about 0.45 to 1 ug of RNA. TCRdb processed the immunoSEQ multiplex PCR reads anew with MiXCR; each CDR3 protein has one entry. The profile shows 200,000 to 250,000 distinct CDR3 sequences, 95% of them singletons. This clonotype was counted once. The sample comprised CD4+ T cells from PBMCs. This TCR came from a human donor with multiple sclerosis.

CDR3 in DNA: TGTGCCAGCAGTTTCGGCAGGGGGCCAGATACGCAGTATTTT. Amino acid sequence: CASSFGRGPDTQYF. The V and J genes are TRBV27 and TRBJ2-3; 8 bases line up with TRBD1. Per germline, CDR1 MNHEY and CDR2 SMNVEV (reference sequence). This CDR3 is built from 14 residues. The J segment lost 4 bases and the V segment lost 3 bases, leaving 3 bases of the junction unmatched.